This is a list of T cell receptor beta chains from one sample in a study of blood T cell repertoires in COVID-19. Sequencing was performed with immunoSEQ multiplex PCR; in TCRdb, only in-frame clones are kept and a portion is missing. This table holds hundreds of thousands of clones, roughly 87% found once. The sequenced sample was peripheral blood. The receptors derive from a woman younger than 35 who had recovered from COVID-19. Each CDR3 is given with its conserved first and last residue. A D gene is named only where the DNA matches it firmly. The size of a clone is reported for some rows only, either as once, few or many, or as a class for expanded clones.

j_gene | len | abundance | v_gene | d_gene | CDR3nt | CDR3aa
TRBJ1-3 | 13 | NA | TRBV5-8 | TRBD1 | TGTGCCAGCCTGACAGGGTTGGGAAACACCATATATTTT | CASLTGLGNTIYF
TRBJ1-6 | 17 | NA | TRBV6-4 | TRBD1 | TGTGCCAGCAGCCAAAGGGACAGGACAAGATCAAATTCACCCCTCCACTTT | CASSQRDRTRSNSPLHF
TRBJ1-4 | 15 | NA | TRBV18 | TRBD1 | TGTGCCAGCTCACCATCAGAAAGGACAGGGGGAAAACTGTTTTTT | CASSPSERTGGKLFF
TRBJ1-2 | 12 | once | TRBV27 | TRBD1 | TGTGCCAGCAGTTTATGGGGGACAGGGCTGACCTTC | CASSLWGTGLTF
TRBJ2-3 | 17 | NA | TRBV5-1 | TRBD2 | TGCGCCAGCAGCTCCCGGGGGGGGTTAAGTGGTGCAGATACGCAGTATTTT | CASSSRGGLSGADTQYF
TRBJ1-5 | 14 | NA | TRBV19 | NA | TGTGCCAGTAGTAACCTTCCTCACGGTCAGCCCCAGCATTTT | CASSNLPHGQPQHF
TRBJ1-1 | 14 | NA | TRBV6-5 | NA | TGTGCCAGCAGTTACTCAGCTGGGACACTTGAAGCTTTCTTT | CASSYSAGTLEAFF
TRBJ2-1 | 16 | NA | TRBV5-4 | TRBD2 | TGTGCCAGCAGCTTACCCGCGGGAGCGGATGGCAATGAGCAGTTCTTC | CASSLPAGADGNEQFF
TRBJ2-1 | 20 | NA | TRBV11-3 | TRBD2 | TGTGCCAGCAGCTTAGGAAGGGAGAGGTCTAGCGGTCGTCTTCACAATGAGCAGTTCTTC | CASSLGRERSSGRLHNEQFF
TRBJ2-1 | 14 | NA | TRBV9 | TRBD1 | TGTGCCAGCACCGGACAGGGGGTATACAATGAGCAGTTCTTC | CASTGQGVYNEQFF
TRBJ2-7 | 18 | few | TRBV5-1 | NA | TGCGCCAGCAGCACTGGCCCCCCCACGGTTCTAGCGCTGTACGAGCAGTACTTC | CASSTGPPTVLALYEQYF